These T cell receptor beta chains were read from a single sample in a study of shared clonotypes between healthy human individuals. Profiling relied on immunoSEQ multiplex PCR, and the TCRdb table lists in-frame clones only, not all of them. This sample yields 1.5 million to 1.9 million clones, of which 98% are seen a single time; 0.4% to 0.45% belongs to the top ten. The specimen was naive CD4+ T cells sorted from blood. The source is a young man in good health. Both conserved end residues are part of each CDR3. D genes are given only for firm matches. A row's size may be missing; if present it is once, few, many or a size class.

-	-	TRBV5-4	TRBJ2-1	TGTGCCAGCAGCCAGACTAGTAGTCTTGAGCAGTTCTTC	CASSQTSSLEQFF
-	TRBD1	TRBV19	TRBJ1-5	TGTGCCAGTAGTATAGGCATACCGGGACAGGGTATTAGGGGCAATCAGCCCCAGCATTTT	CASSIGIPGQGIRGNQPQHF
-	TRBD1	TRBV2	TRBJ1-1	TGTGCCAGAGAGACAGGGCTCAACACTGAAGCTTTCTTT	CARETGLNTEAFF
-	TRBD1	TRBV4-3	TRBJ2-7	TGCGCCAGCAGCCAAGGGTGGACAGGGGGGACCTACGAGCAGTACTTC	CASSQGWTGGTYEQYF
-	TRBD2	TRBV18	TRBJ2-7	TGTGCCAGCTCACCTTGGGATAGCGGGATTGACGAGCAGTACTTC	CASSPWDSGIDEQYF
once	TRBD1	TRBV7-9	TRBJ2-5	TGTGCCAGCAGTCTCACCCCCCTCGACAGGGTAGAGACCCAGTACTTC	CASSLTPLDRVETQYF
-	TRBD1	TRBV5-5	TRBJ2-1	TGTGCCAGCAACCTCCCCCGGGACAGGGGGCTAGCGGGCTTCTACAATGAGCAGTTCTTC	CASNLPRDRGLAGFYNEQFF
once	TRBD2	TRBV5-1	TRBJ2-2	TGCGCCAGCAGGGAGCGGGGACCAAACACCGGGGAGCTGTTTTTT	CASRERGPNTGELFF
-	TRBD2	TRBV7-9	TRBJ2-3	TGTGCCAGCAGCTACGGGACTAGCGGGAGGTCAGATACGCAGTATTTT	CASSYGTSGRSDTQYF
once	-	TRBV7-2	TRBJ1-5	TGTGCCAGCAGCTCCAGACAGGTCGAACCTAGCAATCAGCCCCAGCATTTT	CASSSRQVEPSNQPQHF
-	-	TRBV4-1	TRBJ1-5	TGCGCCAGCAGCCAAGAACAGGGTGGCGGGAGCAATCAGCCCCAGCATTTT	CASSQEQGGGSNQPQHF
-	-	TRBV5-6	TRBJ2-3	TGTGCCAGCAGCTTGGCGGGAGGCTACAGGGGCACAGATACGCAGTATTTT	CASSLAGGYRGTDTQYF
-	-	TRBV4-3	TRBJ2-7	TGCGCCAGCAGCCAAGAGCTCAGCTCCTACGAGCAGTACTTC	CASSQELSSYEQYF
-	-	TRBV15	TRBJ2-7	TGTGCCACCAGCAGAGGGGCATGGACAGCAAACTACGAGCAGTACTTC	CATSRGAWTANYEQYF
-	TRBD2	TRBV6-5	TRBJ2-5	TGTGCCAGCAGTTCCCCGGGACTACAAGAGACCCAGTACTTC	CASSSPGLQETQYF
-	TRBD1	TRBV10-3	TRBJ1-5	TGTGCCATCAGTACACAGGGGCAGGATCAGCCCCAGCATTTT	CAISTQGQDQPQHF
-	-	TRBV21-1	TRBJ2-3	TGTGCCAGCAGTATTCCAGGGTGGAGTAGGGCAGATACGCAGTATTTT	CASSIPGWSRADTQYF
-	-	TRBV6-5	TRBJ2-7	TGTGCCAGCAGGACGTTATTCGGGCTGGAACAGTACTTC	CASRTLFGLEQYF
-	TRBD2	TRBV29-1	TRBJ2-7	TGCAGCGTTACCCTTAGACTAGCGGGAGATGAGCAGTACTTC	CSVTLRLAGDEQYF
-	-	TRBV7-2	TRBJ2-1	TGTGCCAGCAACATAGCGCCGACAGACTACAATGAGCAGTTCTTC	CASNIAPTDYNEQFF
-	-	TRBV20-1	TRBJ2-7	TGCAGTGCTAGAGTAATATCCGAGCAGTACTTC	CSARVISEQYF